A selection of T cell receptor beta chains follows, all from one sample in a study of T cell responses to AZD1222 COVID-19 vaccine. Profiling relied on immunoSEQ multiplex PCR, and the TCRdb table lists in-frame clones only, not all of them. The repertoire consists of approximately 100,000 clones, with about 89% occurring once and the leading ten covering 10%. The sequenced sample was peripheral blood, obtained 28 days after the second AZD1222 dose. Source of these receptors: an adult who received the AZD1222 COVID-19 vaccine. The CDR3 runs from the conserved cysteine through the conserved F or W. Fields, in order: V gene, J gene, D gene, clone size, CDR3 protein, CDR3 DNA. D genes are given only for firm matches. The listing skips clone size in some rows; elsewhere it reads once, few, many or a size class.

v_call: TRBV15
j_call: TRBJ2-7
d_call: TRBD1
clone_size: .
cdr3_aa: CATKKTGWDYEQYF
cdr3_nt: TGTGCCACCAAAAAGACAGGGTGGGATTACGAGCAGTACTTC

v_call: TRBV27
j_call: TRBJ2-1
d_call: .
clone_size: .
cdr3_aa: CASSPSVGEQFF
cdr3_nt: TGTGCCAGCAGTCCCTCTGTGGGTGAGCAGTTCTTC

v_call: TRBV12-1
j_call: TRBJ2-6
d_call: .
clone_size: .
cdr3_aa: CASSFVCLCGTGANVLTF
cdr3_nt: TGTGCCAGCAGCTTTGTGTGTTTATGTGGCACTGGGGCCAACGTCCTGACTTTC

v_call: TRBV28
j_call: TRBJ2-7
d_call: TRBD2
clone_size: once
cdr3_aa: CASSLLAASYEQYF
cdr3_nt: TGTGCCAGCAGTCTCCTAGCGGCCTCCTACGAGCAGTACTTC

v_call: TRBV7-3
j_call: TRBJ2-7
d_call: TRBD1
clone_size: .
cdr3_aa: CASGLDRDQEQYF
cdr3_nt: TGTGCCAGCGGCTTAGACAGGGACCAAGAGCAGTACTTC

v_call: TRBV9
j_call: TRBJ2-3
d_call: TRBD2
clone_size: .
cdr3_aa: CASSVEAGVADTQYF
cdr3_nt: TGTGCCAGCAGCGTAGAAGCGGGAGTGGCAGATACGCAGTATTTT

v_call: TRBV20-1
j_call: TRBJ1-1
d_call: .
clone_size: .
cdr3_aa: CSASDYHTEAFF
cdr3_nt: TGCAGTGCTAGTGACTACCACACTGAAGCTTTCTTT

v_call: TRBV7-2
j_call: TRBJ1-5
d_call: .
clone_size: once
cdr3_aa: CASSSQGSQPQHF
cdr3_nt: TGTGCCAGCAGCTCTCAGGGAAGCCAGCCCCAGCATTTT

v_call: TRBV5-1
j_call: TRBJ2-2
d_call: .
clone_size: .
cdr3_aa: CASMEGVAGELFF
cdr3_nt: TGCGCCAGCATGGAAGGGGTGGCCGGGGAGCTGTTTTTT

v_call: TRBV19
j_call: TRBJ2-3
d_call: TRBD2
clone_size: .
cdr3_aa: CASRSSGRTDTQYF
cdr3_nt: TGTGCCAGTAGGTCTAGCGGGAGAACAGATACGCAGTATTTT

v_call: TRBV4-2
j_call: TRBJ2-2
d_call: .
clone_size: .
cdr3_aa: CASSQVGGPSNTGELFF
cdr3_nt: TGTGCCAGCAGCCAAGTGGGGGGGCCCTCAAACACCGGGGAGCTGTTTTTT

v_call: TRBV15
j_call: TRBJ2-1
d_call: TRBD2
clone_size: .
cdr3_aa: CATSLPTPGLAGESYNEQFF
cdr3_nt: TGTGCCACCAGCCTACCCACCCCGGGACTAGCGGGAGAATCCTACAATGAGCAGTTCTTC

v_call: TRBV7-3
j_call: TRBJ2-5
d_call: TRBD2
clone_size: .
cdr3_aa: CASSIQRGPQETQYF
cdr3_nt: TGTGCCAGCAGCATACAGCGGGGGCCACAAGAGACCCAGTACTTC

v_call: TRBV7-9
j_call: TRBJ1-4
d_call: TRBD1
clone_size: .
cdr3_aa: CASSFPPGQGGSGLFF
cdr3_nt: TGTGCCAGCAGCTTCCCTCCGGGACAGGGGGGATCCGGACTGTTTTTT

v_call: TRBV3-1/TRBV3-2
j_call: TRBJ2-5
d_call: TRBD2
clone_size: .
cdr3_aa: CASSQDFAGVEETQYF
cdr3_nt: TGTGCCAGCAGCCAAGATTTTGCGGGGGTAGAAGAGACCCAGTACTTC

v_call: TRBV10-3
j_call: TRBJ2-7
d_call: TRBD2
clone_size: .
cdr3_aa: CASGTSGAYEQYF
cdr3_nt: TGTGCCTCCGGGACTAGCGGGGCCTACGAGCAGTACTTC

v_call: TRBV28
j_call: TRBJ2-1
d_call: TRBD1
clone_size: .
cdr3_aa: CASSFRQGRHNEQFF
cdr3_nt: TGTGCCAGCAGTTTTAGACAGGGAAGGCACAATGAGCAGTTCTTC

v_call: TRBV4-2
j_call: TRBJ2-1
d_call: .
clone_size: .
cdr3_aa: CASSRRWVAGETYNEQFF
cdr3_nt: TGTGCCAGCAGCCGACGATGGGTGGCAGGGGAGACCTACAATGAGCAGTTCTTC

v_call: TRBV28
j_call: TRBJ2-7
d_call: .
clone_size: .
cdr3_aa: CASSFDEGGPTYEQYF
cdr3_nt: TGTGCCAGCAGTTTTGATGAGGGGGGCCCAACCTACGAGCAGTACTTC

v_call: TRBV4-1
j_call: TRBJ1-6
d_call: .
clone_size: .
cdr3_aa: CASRSTGSSYNSPLHF
cdr3_nt: TGCGCCAGCAGGTCAACAGGGAGCTCCTATAATTCACCCCTCCACTTT

v_call: TRBV3-1/TRBV3-2
j_call: TRBJ2-2
d_call: .
clone_size: .
cdr3_aa: CASSPLENTGELFF
cdr3_nt: TGTGCCAGCAGCCCCCTGGAAAACACCGGGGAGCTGTTTTTT

v_call: TRBV7-2
j_call: TRBJ1-1
d_call: TRBD1
clone_size: .
cdr3_aa: CASSRGQGNTEAFF
cdr3_nt: TGTGCCAGCAGCCGGGGACAGGGGAACACTGAAGCTTTCTTT

v_call: TRBV27
j_call: TRBJ1-6
d_call: TRBD1
clone_size: .
cdr3_aa: CASSTTGVVSPLHF
cdr3_nt: TGTGCCAGCAGTACCACAGGGGTTGTTTCACCCCTCCACTTT

v_call: TRBV29-1
j_call: TRBJ1-1
d_call: TRBD1
clone_size: .
cdr3_aa: CSVGSGGSGEAFF
cdr3_nt: TGCAGCGTTGGATCAGGGGGCTCGGGTGAAGCTTTCTTT

v_call: TRBV28
j_call: TRBJ2-1
d_call: .
clone_size: .
cdr3_aa: CASSSPPRNHEQFF
cdr3_nt: TGTGCCAGCAGTTCCCCCCCTAGGAACCATGAGCAGTTCTTC

v_call: TRBV28
j_call: TRBJ2-7
d_call: .
clone_size: .
cdr3_aa: CASSLGETRREQYF
cdr3_nt: TGTGCCAGCAGTTTAGGTGAAACTAGGCGGGAGCAGTACTTC

v_call: TRBV7-9
j_call: TRBJ1-3
d_call: .
clone_size: .
cdr3_aa: CASSLGRDTIYF
cdr3_nt: TGTGCCAGCAGCTTAGGGCGTGACACCATATATTTT

v_call: TRBV7-2
j_call: TRBJ2-1
d_call: .
clone_size: .
cdr3_aa: CASSPRRGLRSLEQFF
cdr3_nt: TGTGCCAGCAGCCCCCGCCGGGGACTCAGGTCCCTTGAGCAGTTCTTC

v_call: TRBV7-9
j_call: TRBJ1-6
d_call: TRBD1
clone_size: .
cdr3_aa: CASSLVGDRDNSPLHF
cdr3_nt: TGTGCCAGCAGCTTAGTAGGGGACAGGGACAATTCACCCCTCCACTTT

v_call: TRBV6-2/TRBV6-3
j_call: TRBJ2-7
d_call: TRBD1
clone_size: .
cdr3_aa: CASSPFTGTGRYEQYF
cdr3_nt: TGTGCCAGCAGCCCGTTTACCGGGACAGGGAGGTACGAGCAGTACTTC

v_call: TRBV6-1
j_call: TRBJ1-1
d_call: .
clone_size: .
cdr3_aa: CASSTKAGSTEAFF
cdr3_nt: TGTGCCAGCAGTACGAAGGCGGGTTCCACTGAAGCTTTCTTT

v_call: TRBV27
j_call: TRBJ2-3
d_call: .
clone_size: .
cdr3_aa: CASTRHPYRDTQYF
cdr3_nt: TGTGCCAGCACCCGACACCCTTACAGAGATACGCAGTATTTT

v_call: TRBV5-1
j_call: TRBJ2-2
d_call: .
clone_size: .
cdr3_aa: CASSPLSTGELFF
cdr3_nt: TGCGCCAGCAGTCCGTTGAGCACCGGGGAGCTGTTTTTT

v_call: TRBV9
j_call: TRBJ2-5
d_call: .
clone_size: .
cdr3_aa: CASSGRRTGQETQYF
cdr3_nt: TGTGCCAGCAGCGGACGACGGACGGGCCAAGAGACCCAGTACTTC

v_call: TRBV3-1/TRBV3-2
j_call: TRBJ2-6
d_call: .
clone_size: .
cdr3_aa: CASSQVAGSGANVLTF
cdr3_nt: TGTGCCAGCAGCCAAGTCGCAGGCTCTGGGGCCAACGTCCTGACTTTC

v_call: TRBV30
j_call: TRBJ1-3
d_call: TRBD1
clone_size: .
cdr3_aa: CAWSVLQGHSGNTIYF
cdr3_nt: TGTGCCTGGAGTGTACTACAGGGGCACTCTGGAAACACCATATATTTT

v_call: TRBV6-5
j_call: TRBJ2-5
d_call: .
clone_size: once
cdr3_aa: CASSYGVGQETQYF
cdr3_nt: TGTGCCAGCAGTTACGGGGTAGGGCAAGAGACCCAGTACTTC

v_call: TRBV28
j_call: TRBJ2-1
d_call: TRBD2
clone_size: .
cdr3_aa: CASSFMTWLAGRINEQFF
cdr3_nt: TGTGCCAGCAGTTTTATGACGTGGCTAGCGGGCAGAATCAATGAGCAGTTCTTC

v_call: TRBV28
j_call: TRBJ2-7
d_call: .
clone_size: .
cdr3_aa: CASSYPGSYEQYF
cdr3_nt: TGTGCCAGCAGTTACCCCGGGTCCTACGAGCAGTACTTC

v_call: TRBV5-1
j_call: TRBJ2-5
d_call: TRBD2
clone_size: .
cdr3_aa: CASSSGLAGVETQYF
cdr3_nt: TGCGCCAGCAGCTCCGGACTAGCGGGAGTGGAGACCCAGTACTTC

v_call: TRBV2
j_call: TRBJ2-7
d_call: TRBD2
clone_size: .
cdr3_aa: CASSVATSDPEQYF
cdr3_nt: TGTGCCAGCAGTGTAGCGACTAGCGATCCCGAGCAGTACTTC

v_call: TRBV9
j_call: TRBJ2-5
d_call: TRBD2
clone_size: .
cdr3_aa: CASSGTSGGPQETQYF
cdr3_nt: TGTGCCAGCAGTGGGACTAGCGGGGGGCCCCAAGAGACCCAGTACTTC